The 16 T cell receptor beta chains below come from one sample, sequenced in a study of blood T cell repertoires in COVID-19. Sequenced by immunoSEQ multiplex PCR; TCRdb stores in-frame clones only, minus some. The sample records 150,000 to 200,000 clones, 70% to 80% being singletons. Sequenced input: peripheral blood. The receptors originated from a woman aged 45-59 years with active or convalescent COVID-19.

This clone was seen a handful of times. The rearrangement links TRBV7-8 to TRBJ1-2; D gene ambiguous. Deletions cut 0 bases from V and 7 bases from J, with 15 bases between. CDR3 size: 15 residues. Germline V gives CDR1 SGHVS, CDR2 FQNEAQ. The CDR3 coding sequence is TGTGCCAGCAGCTTAGCTTCGCGGGGTATAGGTGGCTACACCTTC. This sequence encodes CASSLASRGIGGYTF.

This clone has only a few counts. The CDR3: CASNGPRQGGNEKLFF. The CDR3 nucleotides read TGTGCCAGTAACGGCCCGCGCCAAGGGGGAAATGAAAAACTGTTTTTT. The chain recombines TRBV19 with TRBJ1-4; perhaps TRBD1 as D (6 bases). Between the trimmed V and J ends, which lost 7 bases and 5 bases, there was a span of 20 bases. The CDR3 contains 16 residues. Per germline, CDR1 LNHDA and CDR2 SQIVND (reference sequence).

The V call is TRBV7-9, the J call TRBJ1-4; 8 nucleotides match TRBD1. Unmatched junction bases numbered 6, after V lost 5 bases and J lost 7 bases. CDR1 SEHNR and CDR2 FQNEAQ come from the germline V gene (reference sequence). This CDR3 region has 14 residues. The CDR3, as DNA: TGTGCCAGCAGCCGAGGACAGGGTGGTGAAAAACTGTTTTTT. Its translation is CASSRGQGGEKLFF.

This clone was counted between two and nine times. The rearrangement joins TRBV4-3 to TRBJ1-1; TRBD1 aligns across 7 bases. CDR3 length: 16 amino acids. Germline assignment: CDR1 LGHNA and CDR2 YSLEER. The ends lost 0 bases at V and 1 base at J; junction bases unmatched: 5. DNA for the CDR3: TGCGCCAGCAGCCAAGAGGATCGACAGGGGAACACTGAAGCTTTCTTT. It yields the protein CASSQEDRQGNTEAFF.

The gene calls are TRBV4-3 and TRBJ1-2, with unresolved D. CDR1 is LGHNA, CDR2 YSLEER, per germline. This CDR3 is built from 15 residues. V lost 1 base and J 4 bases, leaving 13 bases between the germline ends. This CDR3 is CASSQAPPGSYGYTF. DNA of the CDR3: TGCGCCAGCAGCCAAGCCCCCCCTGGGAGCTATGGCTACACCTTC.

The sample holds one count of this clone. The CDR3 is CASSPTGVNGELFF. As DNA, the CDR3 is TGTGCCAGCAGCCCAACAGGGGTCAACGGGGAGCTGTTTTTT. The genes are TRBV7-3 and TRBJ2-2, with 7 bases identical to TRBD1. Germline trimming cut 5 bases from V and 7 bases from J; bases unmatched to any gene: 7. CDR3 size: 14 residues. Germline CDR1 reads SGHTA; CDR2 reads FQGTGA.

This clone was seen a handful of times. V is TRBV11-2 and J is TRBJ2-7, with D maybe TRBD2 (6 bases). V lost 2 bases and J lost 7, with 21 bases in between. The CDR3 consists of 16 residues. Germline lookup yields CDR1 SGHAT and CDR2 FQNNGV. CDR3 in amino acids: CASSLQRPGVGGEQYF. In nucleotides, the CDR3 is TGTGCCAGCAGCTTACAGAGACCGGGCGTCGGAGGGGAGCAGTACTTC.

This clone occurred a few times. The V call is TRBV27, the J call TRBJ2-5; D not certain. The V gene's germline CDR1 is MNHEY and CDR2 SMNVEV (reference sequence). Trimming took off 4 bases at V and 3 bases at J, with 3 bases between the two ends. CDR3 length equals 11 residues. The CDR3 coding sequence is TGTGCCAGCAGTTACAAAGAGACCCAGTACTTC. This encodes CASSYKETQYF.

This clone appeared a few times. The rearrangement uses TRBV10-3 and TRBJ1-1; D not certain. V lost 0 bases to trimming and J lost 0 bases, with 11 bases between them. This CDR3 region has 16 residues. CDR1 is ENHRY, CDR2 SYGVKD, per germline. This CDR3 reads CAISESLTKMNTEAFF. CDR3 DNA sequence: TGTGCCATCAGTGAGTCCCTGACAAAAATGAACACTGAAGCTTTCTTT.

The V gene is TRBV28, the J gene TRBJ2-6, with D unresolved. V was trimmed by 3 bases and J by 0 bases, leaving 6 bases between them. The CDR3 loop spans 15 amino acids. Germline-derived CDR1 and CDR2 are MDHEN and SYDVKM. The CDR3 spells CASSFGVSGANVLTF. CDR3 sequence (DNA): TGTGCCAGCAGTTTCGGAGTCTCTGGGGCCAACGTCCTGACTTTC.

V is TRBV30 and J is TRBJ1-1, with a weak D call TRBD1 (6 bases). V was clipped by 2 bases and J by 1 base, with 17 bases between them. CDR1 and CDR2 from the germline V gene are GTSNPN and SVGIG (reference sequence). The length of the CDR3 is 16 residues. In DNA, the CDR3 is TGTGCCTGGAGTAAGGGCCAGGGACACCCGAACACTGAAGCTTTCTTT. It is translated as CAWSKGQGHPNTEAFF. The whole variable domain, remainder taken from reference TRBV30 and TRBJ1-1, is SQTIHQWPATLVQPVGSPLSLECTVEGTSNPNLYWYRQAAGRGLQLLFYSVGIGQISSEVPQNLSASRPQDRQFILSSKKLLLSDSGFYLCAWSKGQGHPNTEAFFGQGTRLTVV.

This chain joins TRBV19 and TRBJ1-1; D call uncertain. CDR1 and CDR2 (germline): LNHDA, SQIVND (reference sequence). Trimming cost V 6 bases and J 1 base, with 21 bases left between them. The CDR3 has 17 residues. This CDR3 reads CASRTLVFGRRNTEAFF. CDR3 sequence (DNA): TGTGCCAGTAGGACACTAGTATTTGGCAGACGGAACACTGAAGCTTTCTTT.

The chain couples TRBV10-3 to TRBJ2-1, with TRBD2 matching 11 bases. This CDR3 spans 15 amino acids. After removal of 3 bases from V and 8 bases from J, the junction contained 6 bases not matched to a gene. Germline CDR1 ENHRY, CDR2 SYGVKD. CDR3 region: CAISEGPSGGYEQFF. DNA for the CDR3: TGTGCCATCAGTGAAGGGCCTAGCGGGGGGTATGAGCAGTTCTTC.

V gene TRBV5-1 combines with J gene TRBJ1-3; 7 bases are shared with TRBD1. Germline V gene data show CDR1 as SGHRS and CDR2 as YFSETQ. The CDR3 runs 14 residues. After removal of 2 bases from V and 3 bases from J, the junction contained 2 bases not matched to a gene. The CDR3 reads CASSLGGGGNTIYF. For the CDR3, the DNA is TGCGCCAGCAGCTTAGGGGGCGGTGGAAACACCATATATTTT.

The chain has TRBV6-6 and TRBJ1-2; D gene uncertain. The CDR3 is made up of 15 amino acids. Trimming removed 6 bases at V and 0 bases at J, with 14 bases between. The germline V gene has CDR1 MNHNY and CDR2 SVGAGI (reference sequence). DNA of the CDR3: TGTGCCAGCAGACACGTGGCCACCGCTAACTATGGCTACACCTTC. This translates into CASRHVATANYGYTF.

Concerning this clone itself: One end of the junction does not line up with germline, which may come from a read error. This chain connects TRBV5-4 to TRBJ2-5; 8 nucleotides match TRBD1. This CDR3 spans 14 amino acids. The germline CDR1 and CDR2 sequences are SGHNT and YYREEE (reference sequence). CDR3 sequence: CASSLDRDQETQYF. CDR3 nucleotide sequence: TGTGCCAGCAGTTTGGACAGGGACCAAGAGACCCAGTACTTC.